This T cell receptor (beta chain) stems from a study of regulatory T cells. Findings of the study overall: In CD3G-deficient patients, conventional CD4+ T cells were enriched for hydrophobic CDR3 residues at positions 6 and 7.

On this clone itself: Its cognate antigen is unknown.

V dropped 4 bases and J dropped 4; count of bases not matched to a gene: 5. This CDR3 comprises 15 residues. The germline V gene has CDR1 MDHEN and CDR2 SYDVKM. Amplification used 52 TRBV primers and 13 TRBJ primers. Assay used: immunoSEQ multiplex PCR; TCRdb lists only in-frame clones, some missing. This table holds tens of thousands of clones, over 75% found once. Sequencing was done on a sample of conventional CD4+ T cells sorted from blood. This sequence joins TRBV28 and TRBJ2-7; 12 bases fit TRBD1. The source of this sequence is a child aged 5 to 17 with CD3G deficiency. The CDR3 nucleotides are TGTGCCAGCAGTTCTCCGGGACAGGGGGCATACGAGCAGTACTTC. As protein: CASSSPGQGAYEQYF.